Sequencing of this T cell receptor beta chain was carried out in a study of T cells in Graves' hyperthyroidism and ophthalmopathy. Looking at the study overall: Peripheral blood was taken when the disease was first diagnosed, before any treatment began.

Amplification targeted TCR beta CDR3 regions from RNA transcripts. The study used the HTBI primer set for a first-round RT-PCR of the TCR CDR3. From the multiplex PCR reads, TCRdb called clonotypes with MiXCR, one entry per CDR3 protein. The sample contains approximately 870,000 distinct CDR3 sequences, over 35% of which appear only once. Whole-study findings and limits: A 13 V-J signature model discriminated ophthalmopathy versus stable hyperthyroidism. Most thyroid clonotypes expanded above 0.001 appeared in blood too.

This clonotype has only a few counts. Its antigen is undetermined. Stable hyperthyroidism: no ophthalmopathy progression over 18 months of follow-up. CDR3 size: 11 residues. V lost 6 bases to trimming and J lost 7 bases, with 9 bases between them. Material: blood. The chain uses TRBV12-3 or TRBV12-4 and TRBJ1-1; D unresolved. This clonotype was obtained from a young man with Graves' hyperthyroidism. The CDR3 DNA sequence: TGTGCCAGCAGCCCCCAAGTTGAAGCTTTCTTT. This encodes CASSPQVEAFF.